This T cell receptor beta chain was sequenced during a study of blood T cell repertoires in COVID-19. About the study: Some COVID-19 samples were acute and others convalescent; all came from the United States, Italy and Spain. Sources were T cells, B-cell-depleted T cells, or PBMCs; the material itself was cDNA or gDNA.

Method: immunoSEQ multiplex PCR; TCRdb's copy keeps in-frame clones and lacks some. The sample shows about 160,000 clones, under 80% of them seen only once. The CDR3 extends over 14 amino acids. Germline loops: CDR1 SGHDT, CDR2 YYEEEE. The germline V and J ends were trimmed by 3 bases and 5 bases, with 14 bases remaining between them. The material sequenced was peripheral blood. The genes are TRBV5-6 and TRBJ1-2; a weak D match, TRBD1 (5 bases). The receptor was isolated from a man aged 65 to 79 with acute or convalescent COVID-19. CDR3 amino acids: CASSWGDRDYGYTF. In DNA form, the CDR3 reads TGTGCCAGCAGCTGGGGCGACAGAGATTATGGCTACACCTTC.